The TCR beta chain under discussion was sequenced for a study of CD8 T cells in Susac syndrome. Sequencing of TCR beta was undertaken in CD8+ and CD4+ T cells derived from blood. Negative isolation was used for CD8+ and CD4+ T cells and FACS enrichment for TEMRA cells. It was with random hexamers that about 0.45 to 1 ug RNA was reverse transcribed. Amplification of TCR beta CDR3 across 54 Vbeta and 13 Jbeta was performed with immunoSEQ multiplex PCR. Via MiXCR, TCRdb re-called the immunoSEQ multiplex PCR reads, giving one row per CDR3 protein. This repertoire shows under 150,000 distinct CDR3 sequences, 80% found once; its top ten account for roughly 0.5%. Deletions cut 5 bases from V and 4 bases from J, with 14 bases between. Germline V lookup: CDR1 SEHNR, CDR2 FQNEAQ (reference sequence). The length of the CDR3 is 14 residues.

Sample: CD8+ T cells from PBMCs. The sequence was collected from a human donor with multiple sclerosis. This rearrangement joins TRBV7-9 to TRBJ1-1; unclear D gene. The CDR3 sequence: CASSQAIRGTEAFF. As DNA, the CDR3 is TGTGCCAGCAGCCAAGCAATTCGAGGCACTGAAGCTTTCTTT.